Listed below are T cell receptor beta chains from one sample, sequenced in a study of vaccination and CD4 T cells after COVID-19. TCRdb called the PCR reads again in MiXCR, with one record for every CDR3 protein. Among fewer than 15,000 distinct CDR3 sequences listed, around a third were seen once. These TCRs are of unknown antigen specificity. The sequencing input was CD4+ T cells from blood, cultured in vitro. Receptors originate from a human donor who had recovered from COVID-19. Each CDR3 is given with its conserved first and last residue. The order of the fields is clone size, D gene, V gene, J gene, CDR3 DNA, CDR3 protein. The D gene is left open where the match is weak. The size entry is marked missing in some rows and otherwise reads once, few, many or a size class.

size: .
D: TRBD2
V: TRBV28
J: TRBJ2-7
DNA: TGTGCCAGTCGGAACGGGGCGGGAGCTCCCTACGAGCAGTACTTC
CDR3: CASRNGAGAPYEQYF

size: .
D: .
V: TRBV6-2/TRBV6-3
J: TRBJ2-7
DNA: TGTGCCAGCAATTCCGCTAACTCCTACGAGCAGTACTTC
CDR3: CASNSANSYEQYF

size: .
D: .
V: TRBV2
J: TRBJ1-2
DNA: TGTGCCAGCAGTGCCACACCTAACTATGGCTACACCTTC
CDR3: CASSATPNYGYTF

size: .
D: .
V: TRBV27
J: TRBJ2-2
DNA: TGTGCCAGCAGTTTCGCCGGGAGTGACACCGGGGAGCTGTTTTTT
CDR3: CASSFAGSDTGELFF

size: .
D: .
V: TRBV6-4
J: TRBJ1-2
DNA: TGTGCCAGCAGCGCCCTAAATGACCTGAAGGGAGGTGGCTACACCTTC
CDR3: CASSALNDLKGGGYTF

size: few
D: .
V: TRBV20-1
J: TRBJ2-1
DNA: TGCAGTGCTAGCGCCGAGAGGAGGAATGAGCAGTTCTTC
CDR3: CSASAERRNEQFF

size: .
D: .
V: TRBV6-1
J: TRBJ1-3
DNA: TGTGCCAGCAGTGAGGGAGGTGGAAACACCATATATTTT
CDR3: CASSEGGGNTIYF

size: .
D: .
V: TRBV3-1
J: TRBJ1-1
DNA: TGTGCCAGCAGCCAAGGGGGGCGAGGCACTGAAGCTTTCTTT
CDR3: CASSQGGRGTEAFF

size: .
D: .
V: TRBV20-1
J: TRBJ2-7
DNA: TGCAGTGCTAGAGAAGTAGCTCCCTACGAGCAGTACTTC
CDR3: CSAREVAPYEQYF

size: .
D: TRBD2
V: TRBV20-1
J: TRBJ2-3
DNA: TGCAGTGCTAGTAGGCGGGAGGGTAGCACAGATACGCAGTATTTT
CDR3: CSASRREGSTDTQYF

size: .
D: .
V: TRBV2
J: TRBJ2-2
DNA: TGTGCCAGCAGTGACTTGGGAGTCGGGGAGCTGTTTTTT
CDR3: CASSDLGVGELFF

size: .
D: .
V: TRBV28
J: TRBJ1-2
DNA: TGTGCCAGCAGTCGGACAGTAGGCTACACCTTC
CDR3: CASSRTVGYTF

size: .
D: .
V: TRBV28
J: TRBJ1-5
DNA: TGTGCCAGCAAAGAATTGAGCAATCAGCCCCAGCATTTT
CDR3: CASKELSNQPQHF

size: few
D: .
V: TRBV20-1
J: TRBJ2-1
DNA: TGCAGTGCTAGTTGGCTCGGTGAGCAGTTCTTC
CDR3: CSASWLGEQFF

size: few
D: .
V: TRBV4-1
J: TRBJ1-5
DNA: TGCGCCAGCAGCCCAAGTGGGACATACAATCAGCCCCAGCATTTT
CDR3: CASSPSGTYNQPQHF

size: .
D: TRBD1
V: TRBV28
J: TRBJ2-7
DNA: TGTGCCAGCAGTCATTCTCCGGGACAGGGACACTACGAGCAGTACTTC
CDR3: CASSHSPGQGHYEQYF

size: .
D: .
V: TRBV20-1
J: TRBJ2-1
DNA: TGCAGTGCTAGTCCGTATGAGCAGTTCTTC
CDR3: CSASPYEQFF

size: .
D: TRBD2
V: TRBV4-2
J: TRBJ2-1
DNA: TGTGCCAGCAGCCAAGGGGAAAGTGGACTAGCAGGCAATGAGCAGTTCTTC
CDR3: CASSQGESGLAGNEQFF

size: once
D: .
V: TRBV6-5
J: TRBJ2-1
DNA: TGTGCCAGCAGTTACTCCCCAGGGAGGAATGAGCAGTTCTTC
CDR3: CASSYSPGRNEQFF

size: .
D: .
V: TRBV6-4
J: TRBJ1-1
DNA: TGTGCCAGCAGTGACCGGGACAACACTGAAGCTTTCTTT
CDR3: CASSDRDNTEAFF

size: .
D: TRBD1
V: TRBV19
J: TRBJ1-1
DNA: TGTGCCAGTACTAACCTCCGGACAGGAAACACTGAAGCTTTCTTT
CDR3: CASTNLRTGNTEAFF

size: .
D: .
V: TRBV7-5
J: TRBJ1-6
DNA: .
CDR3: CISVPEVGTVGNSPLHF

size: .
D: TRBD2
V: TRBV20-1
J: TRBJ2-1
DNA: TGCAGTGCTTCCCGCCAGCTACTAGCGGGAGGGGAGGTGTGGTTGAATGAGCAGTTCTTC
CDR3: CSASRQLLAGGEVWLNEQFF

size: .
D: TRBD2
V: TRBV20-1
J: TRBJ2-1
DNA: TGCAGTGCTAGAACTAGCGGGACCAATGAGCAGTTCTTC
CDR3: CSARTSGTNEQFF

size: .
D: .
V: TRBV5-3
J: TRBJ1-1
DNA: TGTGCCAGAAGCTTCAGGGGAGGGGGGAACACTGAAGCTTTCTTT
CDR3: CARSFRGGGNTEAFF

size: .
D: TRBD2
V: TRBV5-1
J: TRBJ2-1
DNA: TGCGCCAGCAGCTTGGCCACAAGGCCGAGCGGGAGGGACAATGAGCAGTTCTTC
CDR3: CASSLATRPSGRDNEQFF

size: few
D: TRBD2
V: TRBV7-9
J: TRBJ2-1
DNA: TGTGCCAGCAGCCCCCCGGGACTAGCGGGCAATGAGCAGTTCTTC
CDR3: CASSPPGLAGNEQFF

size: .
D: TRBD1
V: TRBV7-9
J: TRBJ2-2
DNA: TGTGCCAGCAGCAGGGACAGGGCGAGAGCGGGACGAAACACCGGGGAGCTGTTTTTT
CDR3: CASSRDRARAGRNTGELFF

size: few
D: .
V: TRBV29-1
J: TRBJ1-2
DNA: TGCAGCGTTGAAAGCAACTATGGCTACACCTTC
CDR3: CSVESNYGYTF

size: .
D: .
V: TRBV28
J: TRBJ1-3
DNA: TGTGCCACACTGGACGGTCAAGTTGGAAACACCATATATTTT
CDR3: CATLDGQVGNTIYF

size: .
D: TRBD2
V: TRBV9
J: TRBJ2-1
DNA: TGTGCCAGCAGCACCCACTCAAAGCCTAGCGGACACAATGAGCAGTTCTTC
CDR3: CASSTHSKPSGHNEQFF

size: .
D: TRBD1
V: TRBV7-8
J: TRBJ1-4
DNA: TGTGCCAGCAGCCAGGGACAGGGACGGGAAAAACTGTTTTTT
CDR3: CASSQGQGREKLFF

size: .
D: .
V: TRBV7-9
J: TRBJ2-2
DNA: TGTGCCAGCAGCTTAGTGGGGAGCACCGGGGAGCTGTTTTTT
CDR3: CASSLVGSTGELFF

size: .
D: TRBD2
V: TRBV9
J: TRBJ2-1
DNA: TGTGCCAGCAGCCCTCCCCCTAGCGGGATTGGTAATGAGCAGTTCTTC
CDR3: CASSPPPSGIGNEQFF

size: few
D: TRBD1
V: TRBV28
J: TRBJ1-5
DNA: TGTGCCAGCAGTTTCGGACAGGGATGGAGTCAGCCCCAGCATTTT
CDR3: CASSFGQGWSQPQHF

size: few
D: TRBD2
V: TRBV4-1
J: TRBJ2-5
DNA: TGCGCCAGCAGCCAAGATCTAAGCGGGAGTTCCTGGGGAGAGACCCAGTACTTC
CDR3: CASSQDLSGSSWGETQYF

size: .
D: .
V: TRBV5-8
J: TRBJ1-1
DNA: TGTGCCAGCAGCTTGGACAGTCTGACTGAAGCTTTCTTT
CDR3: CASSLDSLTEAFF

size: .
D: .
V: TRBV20-1
J: TRBJ2-1
DNA: TGCAGTGCTAGAGATAGTCCGGGTTTTGCCTACAATGAGCAGTTCTTC
CDR3: CSARDSPGFAYNEQFF

size: once
D: .
V: TRBV30
J: TRBJ2-7
DNA: TGTGCCTGCATTACAGGGCGGGAGCAGTACTTC
CDR3: CACITGREQYF

size: .
D: .
V: TRBV7-2
J: TRBJ1-2
DNA: TGTGCCAGCAGCTTAACCGATCTTAACTATGGCTACACCTTC
CDR3: CASSLTDLNYGYTF

size: few
D: .
V: TRBV10-1
J: TRBJ1-3
DNA: TGCGCCAGCAGTGATCGTATCCGGGACGGCGTGGGCTTGAACACCATATATTTT
CDR3: CASSDRIRDGVGLNTIYF

size: few
D: .
V: TRBV12-3/TRBV12-4
J: TRBJ2-7
DNA: TGTGCCAGCAGTTCCGGGATTTTAACCTCTGAGCAGTACTTC
CDR3: CASSSGILTSEQYF

size: .
D: TRBD2
V: TRBV20-1
J: TRBJ2-7
DNA: TGCAGTGCTTTGTTCACTAGCGGGAGCGAGCAGTACTTC
CDR3: CSALFTSGSEQYF

size: .
D: .
V: TRBV4-1
J: TRBJ2-2
DNA: TGCGCCAGCAGCCACACCAACACCGGGGAGCTGTTTTTT
CDR3: CASSHTNTGELFF

size: .
D: .
V: TRBV5-8
J: TRBJ2-6
DNA: TGTGCCAGCAGCTTGGAAGGGGTGCACTCTGGGGCCAACGTCCTGACTTTC
CDR3: CASSLEGVHSGANVLTF

size: hyperexpanded
D: TRBD1
V: TRBV20-1
J: TRBJ2-7
DNA: TGCAGTGCTCCTCGACAGGGGTACGAGCAGTACTTC
CDR3: CSAPRQGYEQYF

size: few
D: TRBD2
V: TRBV2
J: TRBJ2-7
DNA: TGTGCCAGCACCCAGACTAGCGGGTACTACGAGCAGTACTTC
CDR3: CASTQTSGYYEQYF

size: .
D: .
V: TRBV6-1
J: TRBJ1-5
DNA: TGTGCCAGCAGGGAACAGGCTGGGGTAAGCAATCAGCCCCAGCATTTT
CDR3: CASREQAGVSNQPQHF

size: few
D: .
V: TRBV6-5
J: TRBJ1-3
DNA: TGTGCCAGCAGTTTTAACAGGAGAAGCTCTGGAAACACCATATATTTT
CDR3: CASSFNRRSSGNTIYF

size: once
D: TRBD2
V: TRBV7-9
J: TRBJ2-1
DNA: TGTGCCAGCAGTCAACTAGCGGGAGCTAACAATGAGCAGTTCTTC
CDR3: CASSQLAGANNEQFF

size: .
D: TRBD1
V: TRBV18
J: TRBJ1-1
DNA: TGTGCCAGCTCTGACAGGGTTAAAATGAACACTGAAGCTTTCTTT
CDR3: CASSDRVKMNTEAFF

size: few
D: TRBD2
V: TRBV29-1
J: TRBJ2-7
DNA: TGCAGCGCATCGCGGGGGTCCCACTCCTACGAGCAGTACTTC
CDR3: CSASRGSHSYEQYF

size: .
D: TRBD1
V: TRBV15
J: TRBJ2-1
DNA: TGTGCCACCAGCAGAGGCACAGGGGGCTACAATGAGCAGTTCTTC
CDR3: CATSRGTGGYNEQFF

size: .
D: .
V: TRBV24-1
J: TRBJ1-2
DNA: TGTGCCACCAGTGAAGGACGGGGGCGCAACTATGGCTACACCTTC
CDR3: CATSEGRGRNYGYTF

size: .
D: .
V: TRBV11-2
J: TRBJ1-1
DNA: TGTGCCAGCAGCTTAGATATCAACACTGAAACTTTCTTT
CDR3: CASSLDINTETFF

size: .
D: .
V: TRBV7-2
J: TRBJ1-1
DNA: TGTGCCAGCAGACAACAGGGGAACACTGAAGCTTTCTTT
CDR3: CASRQQGNTEAFF

size: medium-sized
D: .
V: TRBV6-1
J: TRBJ1-1
DNA: TGTGCCAGCAGTAGTGCAGCGGGGGCGGGAGGGACTGAAGCTTTCTTT
CDR3: CASSSAAGAGGTEAFF